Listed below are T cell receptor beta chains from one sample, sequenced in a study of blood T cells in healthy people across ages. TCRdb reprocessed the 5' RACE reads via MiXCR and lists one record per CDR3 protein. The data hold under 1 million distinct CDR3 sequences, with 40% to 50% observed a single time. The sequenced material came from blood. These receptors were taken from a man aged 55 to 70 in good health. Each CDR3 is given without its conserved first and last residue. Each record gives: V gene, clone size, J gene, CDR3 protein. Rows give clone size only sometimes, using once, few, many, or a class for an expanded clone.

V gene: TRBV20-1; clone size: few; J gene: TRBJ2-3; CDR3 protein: SARENTDTQY
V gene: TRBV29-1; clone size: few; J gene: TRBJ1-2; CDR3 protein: SVEVTFGYGYT
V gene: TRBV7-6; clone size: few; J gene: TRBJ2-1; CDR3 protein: ASSSGGGLQGYNEQF
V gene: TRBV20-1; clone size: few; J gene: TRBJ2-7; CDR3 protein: SARRLAGPYEQY
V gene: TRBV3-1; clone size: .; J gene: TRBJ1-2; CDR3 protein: ASSQGSSPSYGYT
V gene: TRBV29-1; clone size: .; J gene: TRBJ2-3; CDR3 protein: SSSGPGLNTDTQY
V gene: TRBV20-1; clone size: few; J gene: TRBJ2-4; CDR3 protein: SASLQTKNIQY
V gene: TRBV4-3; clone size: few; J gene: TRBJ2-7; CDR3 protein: ASSQDDGYEQY
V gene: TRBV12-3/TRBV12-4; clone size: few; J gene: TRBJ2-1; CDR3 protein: ASSVVGLNEQF
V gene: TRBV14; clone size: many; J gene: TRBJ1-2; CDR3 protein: ASSGFSFGQEYPSGYT